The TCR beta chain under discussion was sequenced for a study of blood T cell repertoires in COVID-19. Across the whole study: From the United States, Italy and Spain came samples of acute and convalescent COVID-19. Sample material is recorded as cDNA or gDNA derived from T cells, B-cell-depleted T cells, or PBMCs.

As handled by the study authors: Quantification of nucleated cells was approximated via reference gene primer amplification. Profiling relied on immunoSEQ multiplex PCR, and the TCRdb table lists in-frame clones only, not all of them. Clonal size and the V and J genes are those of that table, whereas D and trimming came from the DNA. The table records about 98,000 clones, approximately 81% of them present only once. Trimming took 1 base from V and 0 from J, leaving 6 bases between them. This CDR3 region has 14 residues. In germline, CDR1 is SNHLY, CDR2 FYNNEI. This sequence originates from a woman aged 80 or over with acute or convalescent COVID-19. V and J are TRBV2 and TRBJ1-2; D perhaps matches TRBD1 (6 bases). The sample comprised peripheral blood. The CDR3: CASSEDRANYGYTF. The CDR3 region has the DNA TGTGCCAGCAGTGAAGACAGGGCTAACTATGGCTACACCTTC.